This is a list of T cell receptor beta chains from one sample in a study of blood T cell repertoires in COVID-19. TCRdb's copy holds only in-frame clones and misses some; the assay was immunoSEQ multiplex PCR. The table includes roughly 120,000 clones, under 95% detected once. Specimen: peripheral blood. All receptors come from a man aged 45 to 65 with active COVID-19. Each CDR3 is given with its conserved first and last residue. Each record gives: CDR3 protein, V gene.

cdr3_aa: CASRRDRRGTDTQYF; v_call: TRBV2
cdr3_aa: CSSGNYNEQFF; v_call: TRBV20-1
cdr3_aa: CASSEERGPYEQYF; v_call: TRBV2
cdr3_aa: CASSLVPGAGINEQFF; v_call: TRBV5-1
cdr3_aa: CASSLNTLWPQHF; v_call: TRBV12-3/TRBV12-4
cdr3_aa: CASSSSGIPYNEQFF; v_call: TRBV7-8
cdr3_aa: CASSPLLSYNSPLHF; v_call: TRBV27
cdr3_aa: CASSTSLDQPQHF; v_call: TRBV7-2
cdr3_aa: CASSSRDSMNTEAFF; v_call: TRBV5-1
cdr3_aa: CASSFSTDTNTEAFF; v_call: TRBV7-8